This T cell receptor (beta chain) originates from a study of T cell responses to AZD1222 COVID-19 vaccine (dated by TCRdb to the early 2020s). Concerning the study at large: A total of about 250 trial participants underwent TCR sequencing, of whom about 200 had received two doses of AZD1222 and 26 had received two doses of the MenACWY control vaccine. Trial participants were enrolled into age subgroups of 18-55, 56-69 and 70-plus years, which contained approximately 150, 28 and 58 TCR-sequenced participants, respectively. General study outcomes and caveats: CD4 TCRs associated with the vaccine covered the entire spike protein, and the dominant responses were in regions 160-218 and 743-854. The 56-69-year group was small, and its depth increase did not reach significance, likely because of low power. Reportedly, almost half of the unique spike-specific TCRs recognized epitopes lying outside the regions that are mutated in the B.1.351 and B.1.1.7 variants. Participants were mostly white British and included more females than males, and it was suggested by the authors that clonal diversity may have been underestimated. No day 14 peak-response samples were available, so repertoires were characterized only after the peak T cell response. Conclusions about previously exposed vaccinees are limited because only five to seven AZD1222 recipients were SARS-CoV-2 seropositive at baseline. A significant rise in spike-specific TCR breadth and depth was observed after two AZD1222 doses relative to day 0 and relative to MenACWY recipients.

The label giving this sample's time point can be read as: about 28 days (+/-7) after the second vaccine dose. AZD1222 recipients with second doses at about 4 weeks or about 12 weeks were pooled, because spike-specific TCR depth and breadth did not differ between schedules. Samples from vaccinated people were obtained from the UK trials COV001 and COV002, which included a single-blind randomized controlled phase 2/3 trial of AZD1222 (ChAdOx1 nCoV-19) in healthy adults. For TCRbeta chain sequencing, PBMC samples from trial participants were taken at day 0 and at day 28 after the second dose. The CDR3 regions of human TCRbeta chains were subjected to immunosequencing. In the source study's methods: TCRs in the repertoires were matched against a reference library of SARS-CoV-2-specific TCRs that had been generated with the MIRA antigen-specificity platform. Breadth was defined as the fraction of unique TCRs that were SARS-CoV-2-associated. Depth was defined as the fraction of total T cells that were SARS-CoV-2-associated. Using the MIRA data, every spike-specific TCR was mapped to the spike region that the TCR reacted to and assigned to either a CD4 or a CD8 class. Log10-transformed breadth and depth values were compared by one-way ANOVA with Sidak's multiple comparisons tests. The source is immuneACCESS, and TCRdb retained only in-frame sequences with V and J called. Part of the clones is not carried over; for the studies checked, unresolved V genes explain less than half of this, and the remainder is unexplained. For V, J and clone size, that table is used; D and trimming come from the DNA. Here the sample has 85,000 to 120,000 clones; roughly 91% occur a single time. Around 8% of the sample comes from the top ten.

This clone was detected once. No antigen is known for it. Per-base qualities were not stored, and no clone one base away is much larger. CDR1 DFQATT and CDR2 SNEGSKA were looked up in the germline V gene (reference sequence). Reading from cysteine to phenylalanine, the CDR3 counts 10 amino acids. Of the read, only the CDR3 DNA is kept; its 30 bases are in frame from base 1. Trimming removed 0 bases from V and 9 bases from J, leaving 3 bases between the germline ends. Here the sequenced sample was peripheral blood, taken 28 days after the second AZD1222 dose. This clonotype was sampled from an adult who received the AZD1222 COVID-19 vaccine. The chain couples TRBV20-1 to TRBJ2-4; no D gene call is confident. The CDR3 amino acid sequence is: CSARDFIQYF. Here is the DNA: TGCAGTGCTAGAGATTTCATTCAGTACTTC.